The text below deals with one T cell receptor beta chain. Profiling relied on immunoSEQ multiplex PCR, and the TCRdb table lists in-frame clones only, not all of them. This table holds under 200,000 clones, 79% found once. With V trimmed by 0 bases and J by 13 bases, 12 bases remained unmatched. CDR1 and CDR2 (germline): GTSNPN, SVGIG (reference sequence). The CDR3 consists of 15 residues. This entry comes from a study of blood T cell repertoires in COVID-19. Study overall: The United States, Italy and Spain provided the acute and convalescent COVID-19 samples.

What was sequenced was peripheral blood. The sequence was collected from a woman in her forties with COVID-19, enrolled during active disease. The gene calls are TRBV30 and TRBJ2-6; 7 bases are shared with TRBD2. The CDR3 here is CAWSVGGTFEDVLTF. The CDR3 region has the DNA TGTGCCTGGAGTGTGGGAGGGACCTTCGAAGATGTCCTGACTTTC.